This is a list of T cell receptor beta chains from one sample in a study of spatial heterogeneity in lung cancer. TCRdb re-analysed the 5' RACE reads in MiXCR, keeping a single row per CDR3 protein. This table holds fewer than 6,500 distinct CDR3 sequences, around 12% found once. The sample here was normal lung tissue next to the tumor, taken at surgery. All receptors come from a male donor with early-stage non-small cell lung cancer. Both conserved end residues are part of each CDR3. D genes are given only for firm matches. Clone size is stated in some rows and not others, as once, few, many or a class when expanded.

size	J	V	D	CDR3	DNA
many	TRBJ1-1	TRBV10-3	NA	CAISERDTENTEAFF	TGTGCCATCAGTGAAAGGGACACTGAGAACACTGAAGCTTTCTTT
many	TRBJ2-7	TRBV2	NA	CASSEQGLGEQYF	TGTGCCAGCAGTGAGCAGGGGCTGGGAGAGCAGTACTTC
medium-sized	TRBJ1-2	TRBV12-3/TRBV12-4	NA	CASRSQVSGIDGYTF	TGTGCCAGCAGGTCCCAGGTCTCAGGGATAGATGGCTACACCTTC
NA	TRBJ1-1	TRBV7-9	NA	CASSLAAVGAFF	TGTGCCAGCAGCTTAGCCGCAGTTGGAGCTTTCTTT
many	TRBJ1-5	TRBV12-3/TRBV12-4	TRBD1	CASKGQSNQPQHF	TGTGCCAGCAAGGGACAGTCAAATCAGCCCCAGCATTTT
many	TRBJ2-1	TRBV5-1	TRBD1	CASSLDTGGREQFF	TGCGCCAGCAGCTTGGACACAGGGGGCCGGGAGCAGTTCTTC
medium-sized	TRBJ1-1	TRBV6-2/TRBV6-3	TRBD1	CASSYGNRGLFTEAFF	TGTGCCAGCAGTTACGGAAACAGGGGGCTTTTTACTGAAGCTTTCTTT
NA	TRBJ1-1	TRBV6-1	TRBD1	CASSTRTGQGEAFF	TGTGCCAGCAGCACACGGACAGGACAGGGTGAAGCTTTCTTT
medium-sized	TRBJ2-5	TRBV7-9	TRBD1	CASSQQGYRGNQETQYF	TGTGCCAGCAGCCAGCAGGGGTACAGGGGAAACCAAGAGACCCAGTACTTC
few	TRBJ2-5	TRBV20-1	TRBD2	CSARDLAGEETQYF	TGCAGTGCTAGAGATCTAGCGGGAGAAGAGACCCAGTACTTC
once	TRBJ2-3	TRBV5-1	NA	CASSDGASDTQYF	TGCGCCAGCAGCGACGGGGCCTCAGATACGCAGTATTTT
medium-sized	TRBJ1-1	TRBV7-6	NA	CASSEGQNTEAFF	TGTGCCAGCAGCGAAGGACAGAACACTGAAGCTTTCTTT
many	TRBJ2-1	TRBV15	NA	CATSRMRPSYNEQFF	TGTGCCACCAGCAGAATGCGGCCCTCCTACAATGAGCAGTTCTTC
many	TRBJ2-7	TRBV4-2	TRBD2	CASSQDASGRVHEQYF	TGTGCCAGCAGCCAAGATGCCAGCGGGAGGGTCCACGAGCAGTACTTC
many	TRBJ2-1	TRBV4-1	NA	CASSLTRPGIYEQFF	TGCGCCAGCAGCCTCACCCGGCCCGGTATCTATGAGCAGTTCTTC
NA	TRBJ1-2	TRBV13	NA	CASRLGQYSGYTF	TGTGCCAGCAGGCTAGGACAGTATAGCGGCTACACCTTC
many	TRBJ2-6	TRBV5-4	TRBD1	CASSLVGQGSSGANVLTF	TGTGCCAGCAGCTTGGTGGGACAGGGAAGCTCTGGGGCCAACGTCCTGACTTTC
many	TRBJ1-5	TRBV20-1	NA	CSARRGGVGNQPQHF	TGCAGTGCAAGACGTGGGGGAGTCGGCAATCAGCCCCAGCATTTT
NA	TRBJ1-4	TRBV11-2	NA	CASSYGANEKLFF	TGTGCCAGCAGCTACGGCGCCAATGAAAAACTGTTTTTT
many	TRBJ2-1	TRBV29-1	NA	CSVEYNEQFF	TGCAGCGTTGAATACAATGAGCAGTTCTTC
many	TRBJ2-7	TRBV2	NA	CASSRSYEQYF	TGTGCCAGCAGCCGCTCCTACGAGCAGTACTTC
few	TRBJ2-7	TRBV20-1	TRBD2	CSATASGRASYEQYF	TGCAGTGCAACCGCTAGCGGGAGGGCTTCCTACGAGCAGTACTTC
medium-sized	TRBJ2-6	TRBV30	NA	CAWRRDSGANVLTF	TGTGCCTGGAGACGAGACTCTGGGGCCAACGTCCTGACTTTC
medium-sized	TRBJ2-3	TRBV3-1	TRBD2	CASSQAGGGSTDTQYF	TGTGCCAGCAGCCAAGCGGGAGGAGGGAGCACAGATACGCAGTATTTT
medium-sized	TRBJ2-3	TRBV6-5	TRBD2	CASSYKTSGATDTQYF	TGTGCCAGCAGCTATAAGACTAGCGGGGCAACAGATACGCAGTATTTT
many	TRBJ1-3	TRBV6-4	TRBD1	CASSEAWRGRGECGNTIYF	TGTGCCAGCAGTGAAGCTTGGCGTGGCAGGGGGGAATGTGGAAACACCATATATTTT
medium-sized	TRBJ1-1	TRBV20-1	NA	CSALGLTTEAFF	TGCAGTGCGCTCGGACTGACAACTGAAGCTTTCTTT
medium-sized	TRBJ2-7	TRBV29-1	TRBD1	CSVEGGTGGLYEQYF	TGCAGCGTTGAAGGCGGGACAGGGGGATTGTACGAGCAGTACTTC
many	TRBJ2-6	TRBV6-1	NA	CASRFEGGTGANVLTF	TGTGCCAGCAGATTTGAAGGGGGGACCGGGGCCAACGTCCTGACTTTC
medium-sized	TRBJ2-5	TRBV7-8	NA	CASSLTTGSQYF	TGTGCCAGCAGCTTAACAACCGGGTCCCAGTACTTC
many	TRBJ2-2	TRBV10-3	TRBD2	CAISEAGVGTGELFF	TGTGCCATCAGTGAGGCGGGAGTGGGCACCGGGGAGCTGTTTTTT
NA	TRBJ2-7	TRBV27	TRBD1	CASSLSGTGRHEQYF	TGTGCCAGCAGTTTATCGGGGACAGGGAGGCACGAGCAGTACTTC
medium-sized	TRBJ2-7	TRBV19	NA	CASSINDIAYEQYF	TGTGCCAGTAGTATAAATGACATTGCCTACGAGCAGTACTTC
many	TRBJ2-7	TRBV6-5	NA	CASSSTDRYEQYF	TGTGCCAGCAGTTCGACGGATCGCTACGAGCAGTACTTC
many	TRBJ1-4	TRBV7-2	TRBD1	CASSLPVGTGYEKLFF	TGTGCCAGCAGCCTGCCAGTTGGGACAGGGTATGAAAAACTGTTTTTT
medium-sized	TRBJ1-2	TRBV20-1	TRBD1	CSARPGTASNYGYTF	TGCAGTGCTAGACCCGGGACAGCCTCTAACTATGGCTACACCTTC
many	TRBJ2-7	TRBV27	NA	CASSRRATESYEQYF	TGTGCCAGCAGCCGCAGGGCCACCGAGTCCTACGAGCAGTACTTC
many	TRBJ2-2	TRBV11-3	NA	CASSPRRATGELFF	TGTGCCAGCAGCCCTCGACGAGCCACCGGGGAGCTGTTTTTT
many	TRBJ2-3	TRBV12-5	TRBD1	CASGPSRGRTDTQYF	TGTGCTAGTGGTCCCTCCAGGGGGCGAACAGATACGCAGTATTTT
many	TRBJ1-5	TRBV10-2	NA	CASSEKGGTQPQHF	TGCGCCAGCAGCGAGAAAGGGGGGACCCAGCCCCAGCATTTT
medium-sized	TRBJ2-1	TRBV7-9	TRBD1	CASSSGQGVKNEQFF	TGTGCCAGCAGCTCCGGACAGGGGGTAAAGAATGAGCAGTTCTTC
many	TRBJ1-2	TRBV7-2	TRBD1	CASSPSVGTGDGYTF	TGTGCCAGCAGCCCCTCCGTTGGGACAGGGGATGGCTACACCTTC
many	TRBJ2-4	TRBV11-3	TRBD2	CASSFGGVSGIFSDIQYF	TGTGCCAGCAGCTTCGGAGGGGTTAGCGGGATTTTTTCGGACATTCAGTACTTC
once	TRBJ2-7	TRBV3-1	TRBD2	CASSSGLAGGEQYF	TGTGCCAGCAGCTCGGGACTAGCGGGAGGCGAGCAGTACTTC
few	TRBJ2-7	TRBV14	NA	CASSQRSRGNEQYF	TGTGCCAGCAGCCAAAGGTCAAGGGGCAACGAGCAGTACTTC
medium-sized	TRBJ2-7	TRBV7-9	NA	CASSLGPGKDYEQYF	TGTGCCAGCAGCTTAGGACCCGGGAAAGACTACGAGCAGTACTTC
NA	TRBJ1-1	TRBV7-9	NA	CASSLASGGETEAFF	TGTGCCAGCAGCTTAGCAAGTGGGGGCGAGACTGAAGCTTTCTTT
NA	TRBJ2-1	TRBV6-2/TRBV6-3	NA	CASSLGRASDEQFF	TGTGCCAGCAGCCTGGGCAGGGCCAGCGATGAGCAGTTCTTC
many	TRBJ2-3	TRBV20-1	NA	CSGARPGITDTQYF	TGCAGTGGGGCTAGACCGGGGATCACAGATACGCAGTATTTT
few	TRBJ2-5	TRBV5-1	TRBD2	CATSLLAGQETQYF	TGCGCCACCTCTCTTCTAGCGGGCCAAGAGACCCAGTACTTC
NA	TRBJ2-7	TRBV7-8	NA	CASSPDSIYEQYF	TGTGCCAGCAGCCCGGACAGCATCTACGAGCAGTACTTC